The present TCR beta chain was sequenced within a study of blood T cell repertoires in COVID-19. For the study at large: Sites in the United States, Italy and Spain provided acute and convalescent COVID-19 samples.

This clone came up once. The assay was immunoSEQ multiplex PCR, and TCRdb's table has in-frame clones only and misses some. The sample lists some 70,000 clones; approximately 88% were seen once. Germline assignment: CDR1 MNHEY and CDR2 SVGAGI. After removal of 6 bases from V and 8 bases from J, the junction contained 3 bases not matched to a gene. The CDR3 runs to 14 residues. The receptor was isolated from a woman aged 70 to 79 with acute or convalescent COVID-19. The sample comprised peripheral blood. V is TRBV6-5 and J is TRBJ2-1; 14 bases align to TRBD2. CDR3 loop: CASRGLAGVDEQFF. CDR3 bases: TGTGCCAGCAGGGGACTAGCGGGGGTAGATGAGCAGTTCTTC.